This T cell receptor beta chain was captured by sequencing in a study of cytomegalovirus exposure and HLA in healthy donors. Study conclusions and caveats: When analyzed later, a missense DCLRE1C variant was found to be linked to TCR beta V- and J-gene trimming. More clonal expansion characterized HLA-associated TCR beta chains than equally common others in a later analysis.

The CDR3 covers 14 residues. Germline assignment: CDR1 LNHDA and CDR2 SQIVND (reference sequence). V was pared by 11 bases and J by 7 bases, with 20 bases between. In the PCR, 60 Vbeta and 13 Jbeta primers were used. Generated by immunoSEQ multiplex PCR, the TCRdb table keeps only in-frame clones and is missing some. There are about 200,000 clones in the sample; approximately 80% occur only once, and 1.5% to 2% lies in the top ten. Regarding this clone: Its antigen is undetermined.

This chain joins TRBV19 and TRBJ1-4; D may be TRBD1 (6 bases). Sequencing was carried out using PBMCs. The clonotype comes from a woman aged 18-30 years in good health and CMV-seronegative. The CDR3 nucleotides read TGTGCCGGTGAAACAGGGTTTTATTGTGAAAAACTGTTTTTT. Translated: CAGETGFYCEKLFF. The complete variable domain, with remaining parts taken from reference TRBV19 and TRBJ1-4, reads DGGITQSPKYLFRKEGQNVTLSCEQNLNHDAMYWYRQDPGQGLRLIYYSQIVNDFQKGDIAEGYSVSREKKESFPLTVTSAQKNPTAFYLCAGETGFYCEKLFFGSGTQLSVL.